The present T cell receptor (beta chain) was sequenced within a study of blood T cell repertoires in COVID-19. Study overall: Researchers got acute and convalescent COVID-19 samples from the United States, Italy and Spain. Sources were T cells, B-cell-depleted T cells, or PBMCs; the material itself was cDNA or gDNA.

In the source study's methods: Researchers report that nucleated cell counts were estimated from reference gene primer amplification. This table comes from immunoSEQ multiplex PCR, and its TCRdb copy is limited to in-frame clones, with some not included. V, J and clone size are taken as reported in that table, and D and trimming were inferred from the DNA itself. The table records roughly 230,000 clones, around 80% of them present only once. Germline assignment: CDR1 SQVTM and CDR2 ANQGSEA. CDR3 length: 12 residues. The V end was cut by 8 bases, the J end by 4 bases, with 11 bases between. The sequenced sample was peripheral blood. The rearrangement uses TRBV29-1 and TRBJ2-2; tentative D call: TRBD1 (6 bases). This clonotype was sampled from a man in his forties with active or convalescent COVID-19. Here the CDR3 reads CSSQGSTGELFF. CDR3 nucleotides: TGCAGCAGTCAGGGGTCCACCGGGGAGCTGTTTTTT.